This T cell receptor (beta chain) was profiled in a study of T-cell reconstitution after alpha-beta-depleted transplantation in children. This CDR3 has 15 amino acids. Germline CDR1 is SEHNR and CDR2 is FQNEAQ (reference sequence). Trimming left V 5 bases short and J 0 bases short, with 13 bases between. Using unique molecular identifiers, the investigators prepared the TCRbeta library. TCRdb analysed the PCR reads with MiXCR anew, one entry per CDR3 protein. The data contain hundreds of thousands of distinct CDR3 sequences, 12% of them seen just once; the ten biggest clones take up around 3%. This clonotype appeared many times.

The sample in question was PBMCs from the stem cell graft donor, obtained from the stem cell graft. The rearrangement uses TRBV7-9 and TRBJ2-5; TRBD1 is a possible D gene (6 bases). The receptor comes from a human donor who donated a stem cell graft to a child with acute lymphoblastic leukemia. CDR3 sequence: CASSPGHHYQETQYF. The CDR3 DNA sequence: TGTGCCAGCAGCCCGGGACATCACTACCAAGAGACCCAGTACTTC.